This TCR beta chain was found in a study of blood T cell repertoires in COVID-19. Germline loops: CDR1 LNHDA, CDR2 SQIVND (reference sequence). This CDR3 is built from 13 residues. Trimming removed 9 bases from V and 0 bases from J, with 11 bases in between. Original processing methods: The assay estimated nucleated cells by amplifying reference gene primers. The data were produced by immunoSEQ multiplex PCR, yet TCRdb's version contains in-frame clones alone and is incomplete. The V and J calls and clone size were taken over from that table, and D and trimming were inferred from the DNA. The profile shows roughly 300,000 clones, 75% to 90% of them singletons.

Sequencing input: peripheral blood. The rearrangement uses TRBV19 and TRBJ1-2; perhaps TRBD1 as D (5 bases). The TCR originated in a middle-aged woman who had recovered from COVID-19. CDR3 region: CASRQRANYGYTF. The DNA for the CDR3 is TGTGCCAGCCGACAGCGGGCTAACTATGGCTACACCTTC.